This is a list of T cell receptor beta chains from one sample in a study of beta chain features in type 1 diabetes. TCRdb's copy holds only in-frame clones and misses some; the assay was immunoSEQ multiplex PCR. The profile shows over 200,000 clones, approximately 11% of them singletons. The sequencing sample was made of naive CD4+ T cells from blood. The receptors come from a man aged 25-45 years with type 1 diabetes. Both conserved end residues are part of each CDR3. A D gene is named only where the DNA matches it firmly. Size is stated for part of the rows, as once, few or many counts, or as a class when the clone is expanded.

d_gene	v_gene	j_gene	abundance	CDR3nt	CDR3aa
TRBD1	TRBV29-1	TRBJ1-5	NA	TGCAGCGTTCTCAGGGGGCCCAATCAGCCCCAGCATTTT	CSVLRGPNQPQHF
NA	TRBV9	TRBJ1-5	few	TGTGCCAGCAGCGGGTCTCTGGAGGGGCAGCCCCAGCATTTT	CASSGSLEGQPQHF
NA	TRBV30	TRBJ1-6	once	TGTGCCTGGAGTTTACTCAGGGGAACTAATTCACCCCTCCACTTT	CAWSLLRGTNSPLHF
TRBD2	TRBV19	TRBJ2-2	few	TGTGCCAGTAGTCCGGCCCAAGGTCGGGGGGGCACCGGGGAGCTGTTTTTT	CASSPAQGRGGTGELFF
TRBD1	TRBV7-3	TRBJ1-3	NA	TGTGCCAGCAGCTTGGACAGGGGTGCCTCTGGAAACACCATATATTTT	CASSLDRGASGNTIYF
NA	TRBV25-1	TRBJ1-5	NA	TGTGCCAGCAGTGATTCCACACAGGGCCCAAGCAATCAGCCCCAGCATTTT	CASSDSTQGPSNQPQHF
NA	TRBV21-1	TRBJ2-1	NA	TGTGCCAGCAGTGTACGACAGTTTAGCTCCTACAATGAGCAGTTCTTC	CASSVRQFSSYNEQFF
TRBD1	TRBV6-5	TRBJ1-6	NA	TGTGCCAGCAGTTACTCCGGACAGGGTCAAGGTTCACCCCTCCACTTT	CASSYSGQGQGSPLHF
NA	TRBV6-6	TRBJ1-2	few	TGTGCCAGCAATATAGGGGCGGTGGGCTACACCTTC	CASNIGAVGYTF
TRBD1	TRBV15	TRBJ1-4	once	TGTGCCACCAGCAGAGCTCCGGGACAGGGTAATGAAAAACTGTTTTTT	CATSRAPGQGNEKLFF
TRBD1	TRBV29-1	TRBJ2-7	few	TGCAGCGTTTCGGGATCGACAGGGGAGATCTACGAGCAGTACTTC	CSVSGSTGEIYEQYF
TRBD2	TRBV10-3	TRBJ2-5	few	TGTGCCATCAGTGCTTCGGGACTAGCGGCCCGGCAAGAGACCCAGTACTTC	CAISASGLAARQETQYF
NA	TRBV28	TRBJ1-4	NA	TGTGCCAGCAGCTCAGGGGAGTATAATGAAAAACTGTTTTTT	CASSSGEYNEKLFF
NA	TRBV5-4	TRBJ1-6	NA	TGTGCCAGCAGCTCCCAGAATTCACCCCTCCACTTT	CASSSQNSPLHF
TRBD1	TRBV28	TRBJ2-7	few	TGTGCCAGCAGTCCTCGGGACAGGGAATACGAGCAGTACTTC	CASSPRDREYEQYF
TRBD1	TRBV7-9	TRBJ2-1	NA	TGTGCCAGCAGCTTAGTACGGAACAGGGGGAATGAGCAGTTCTTC	CASSLVRNRGNEQFF
NA	TRBV28	TRBJ2-1	NA	TGTGCCAGCACTTCCGGGGGCTCCTACAATGAGCAGTTCTTC	CASTSGGSYNEQFF
NA	TRBV28	TRBJ2-1	NA	TGTGCCAGCAACAGGGGGGGCTCCTACAATGAGCAGTTCTTC	CASNRGGSYNEQFF
NA	TRBV19	TRBJ1-1	NA	TGTGCCAGTAGTAGCCCCGGGGTAGCTTTCTTT	CASSSPGVAFF
TRBD1	TRBV7-9	TRBJ2-7	NA	TGTGCCAGCAGCCCGGGACAGGGTTATGGCGAGCAGTACTTC	CASSPGQGYGEQYF
TRBD1	TRBV6-1	TRBJ2-7	few	TGTGCCAGCACAGGGGCTGGGACAGTCTGGAAGCAGTACTTC	CASTGAGTVWKQYF
TRBD1	TRBV4-2	TRBJ2-7	NA	TGTGCCAGCAGCCAAACCGGGACAGTCTACGAGCAGTACTTC	CASSQTGTVYEQYF
NA	TRBV7-2	TRBJ2-7	NA	TGTGCCAGCAGCCCCCAGGGCGGGGCCTACGAGCAGTACTTC	CASSPQGGAYEQYF
TRBD1	TRBV5-4	TRBJ1-6	few	TGTGCCAGCAGATATGGAGACAGGGGGTCACCCCTCCACTTT	CASRYGDRGSPLHF
NA	TRBV5-4	TRBJ2-7	few	TGTGCCAGCAGCACCGGTACCGCGCCCTACGAGCAGTACTTC	CASSTGTAPYEQYF
TRBD1	TRBV2	TRBJ1-6	few	TGTGCCAGCAGTGAAGGACAGGGCTATAATTCACCCCTCCACTTT	CASSEGQGYNSPLHF